This TCR beta chain was profiled in a study of blood T cell repertoires in COVID-19. Clones were sequenced by immunoSEQ multiplex PCR, and TCRdb holds only the in-frame ones, with some missing. Of approximately 150,000 clones listed, 75% to 90% were seen once; the top ten hold approximately 5%. This clone is a singleton in its sample. The V and J ends lost 3 bases and 7 bases, in that order; junction bases with no gene match: 5. The CDR3 runs to 15 residues. Germline lookup yields CDR1 MDHEN and CDR2 SYDVKM. Sequencing input: peripheral blood. The receptor was isolated from a human donor in a cohort sampled during active COVID-19. The chain joins TRBV28 to TRBJ1-6; 8 bases map to TRBD1. CDR3 DNA sequence: TGTGCCAGCAGTTTGATGGACAGGGACAATTCACCCCTCCACTTT. Protein: CASSLMDRDNSPLHF.